This T cell receptor (beta chain) comes out of a study of CD8 T cells in Susac syndrome (dated 2019 in TCRdb). About the full investigation: Repertoire sequencing was used to test whether CD8+ T cell activation and differentiation in Susac syndrome was antigen driven. Clonality of the CD8+ T cell repertoire was compared between around 13 healthy donors, roughly 14 Susac syndrome patients and around 15 multiple sclerosis patients.

The germline V gene yields SGHRS for CDR1 and YFSETQ for CDR2. From the cysteine through the phenylalanine, the CDR3 covers 15 amino acids. The entry retains the CDR3 DNA only, 45 bases that are in frame from base 1. The V end gives up 0 bases and the J end 4 bases, leaving 4 bases in the junction not matched to a gene. High-throughput TCR beta sequencing profiled peripheral blood CD8+ and CD4+ T cells from healthy donors, Susac syndrome patients and multiple sclerosis patients. Treatment-naive patients with stable or active relapsing-remitting disease fulfilling revised McDonald criteria were used as multiple sclerosis controls. Bulk CD8+ and CD4+ T cells were purified by magnetic negative isolation, whereas CD8+ TEMRA cells were enriched by FACS. Blood was drawn into EDTA tubes, processed within 24 hours, and PBMCs were isolated by density gradient centrifugation. PBMCs intended for TCR sequencing were cryopreserved in liquid nitrogen and thawed later in a water bath at 37 degrees C. A purity of at least 90% was achieved for sorted or isolated CD4+, CD8+ and CD8+ TEMRA cells.

Here is what the overall study found, with its caveats: The TCR sequencing and HLA analysis was acknowledged to have included a relatively small number of individuals.

Turning to this clonotype: What antigen it recognizes has not been identified. No base-level quality is on record; no much larger clone is a single base apart.

RNA was extracted using the RNeasy kit, and about 0.45 to 1 microgram was reverse transcribed with random hexamers. The immunoSEQ multiplex PCR assay, covering 54 Vbeta and 13 Jbeta segments, was used to amplify TCR beta CDR3 regions. PCR amplification bias was corrected by using a synthetic template baseline for primer optimization and computational correction. The paper's data handling went like this. Reads were annotated to V, D and J genes according to IMGT and were analyzed with immunoSEQ Analyzer, with only productive sequences retained. Clonality was calculated as one minus the Shannon entropy normalized by log2 of the number of productive unique sequences. For each patient and control, public and private clones were evaluated within the 100 most prevalent clones. Clones were defined as Susac-specific if absent from the healthy and MS cohorts, from approximately 1,100 published viral clones and from other ImmuneACCESS disease sequences. The raw public reads went through TCRdb reprocessing: fastp at Q25, MiXCR clone calling, in-frame beta chains kept. Rows merge per CDR3 protein into single entries with the most common DNA and genes. TCRdb's processing, not the authors' own work, is the source of the V and J calls. Present in this sample are about 300,000 distinct CDR3 sequences, approximately 85% of which were seen just once. Approximately 0.2% of the sample comes from the top ten.

The specimen sequenced was CD8+ T cells from PBMCs. The origin of this receptor is a human donor with multiple sclerosis. The sequence links TRBV5-1 to TRBJ2-1; a stretch of 7 junction bases matches TRBD1. At the DNA level, the sequence is TGCGCCAGCAGCTTGGCTGAGGGACAGTACAATGAGCAGTTCTTC. Its protein reads: CASSLAEGQYNEQFF.